This T cell receptor beta chain was sequenced in a study of blood T cell repertoires in COVID-19. The cohort comprised adults aged roughly 18 to 95 years residing in some 24 US areas. This clone was counted only a few times. Study processing details: Reference gene primers were amplified, and this amplification served to estimate nucleated cell counts. Measured with immunoSEQ multiplex PCR; TCRdb has only the in-frame clones, and not every one. That table is the source of V, J and clone size, and D and trimming were worked out from the DNA. The sample has about 130,000 clones; roughly four fifths are singletons. This receptor was taken from a middle-aged man who had recovered from COVID-19. The sequencing sample was made of PBMCs or T cells enriched from blood (not recorded which).

The DNA of the CDR3 is TGTGCCAGCAACCGAGGGGGAAGCAATCAGCCCCAGCATTTT. Translation: CASNRGGSNQPQHF. The chain has TRBV2 and TRBJ1-5, with D possibly TRBD1 on 6 matching bases. This CDR3 has 14 amino acids. Per germline, CDR1 SNHLY and CDR2 FYNNEI. V lost 7 bases and J 1 base, leaving 11 bases between the germline ends.